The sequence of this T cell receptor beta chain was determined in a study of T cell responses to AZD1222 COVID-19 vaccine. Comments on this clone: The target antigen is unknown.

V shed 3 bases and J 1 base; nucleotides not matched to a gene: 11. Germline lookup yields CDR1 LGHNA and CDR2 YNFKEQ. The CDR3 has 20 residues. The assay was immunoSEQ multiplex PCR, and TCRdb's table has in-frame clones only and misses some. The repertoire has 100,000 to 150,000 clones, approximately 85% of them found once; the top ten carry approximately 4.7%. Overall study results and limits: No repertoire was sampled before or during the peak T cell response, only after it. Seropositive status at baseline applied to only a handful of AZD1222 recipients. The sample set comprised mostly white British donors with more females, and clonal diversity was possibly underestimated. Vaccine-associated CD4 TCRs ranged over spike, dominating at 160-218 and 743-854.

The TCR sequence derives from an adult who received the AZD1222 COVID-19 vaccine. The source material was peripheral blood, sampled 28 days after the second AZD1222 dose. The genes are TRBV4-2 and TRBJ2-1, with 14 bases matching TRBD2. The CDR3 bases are TGTGCCAGCAGCCAGAGGACTAGCGGGGGGAGTTTTGGATCCTACAATGAGCAGTTCTTC. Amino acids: CASSQRTSGGSFGSYNEQFF.